Here is one TCR beta chain with its context. Original methodology: It was from reference gene primer amplification that nucleated cell counts were estimated. Assay used: immunoSEQ multiplex PCR; TCRdb lists only in-frame clones, some missing. The V and J calls and clone size were taken over from that table, and D and trimming were inferred from the DNA. The sample consists of under 200,000 clones, around 79% of them appearing once. The source of the sample is a study of blood T cell repertoires in COVID-19. Study-level information: From the United States, Italy and Spain came samples of acute and convalescent COVID-19.

Seattle cases were enrolled at active infection and followed longitudinally. There are 18 residues in the CDR3. Germline lookup yields CDR1 SGHNT and CDR2 YYREEE (reference sequence). The V end lost 0 bases, the J end lost 0 bases, and 16 bases lay between the germline ends. The chain has TRBV5-4 and TRBJ2-4, with D tentatively TRBD2 (6 bases). This clonotype was obtained from a woman in her forties with COVID-19, enrolled during active disease. Material for sequencing was peripheral blood. This CDR3 reads CASSLGLGGPLAKNIQYF. CDR3 bases: TGTGCCAGCAGCTTGGGACTAGGTGGTCCCTTAGCCAAAAACATTCAGTACTTC.